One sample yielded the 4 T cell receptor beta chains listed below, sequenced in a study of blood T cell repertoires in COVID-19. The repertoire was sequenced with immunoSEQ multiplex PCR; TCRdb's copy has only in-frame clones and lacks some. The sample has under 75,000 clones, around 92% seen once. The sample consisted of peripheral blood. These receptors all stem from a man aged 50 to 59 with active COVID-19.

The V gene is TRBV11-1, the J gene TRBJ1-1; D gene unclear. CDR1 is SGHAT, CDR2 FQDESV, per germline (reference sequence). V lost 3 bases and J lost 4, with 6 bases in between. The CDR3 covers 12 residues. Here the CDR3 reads CASSLSVTEAFF. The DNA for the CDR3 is TGTGCCAGCAGCTTGAGTGTCACTGAAGCTTTCTTT. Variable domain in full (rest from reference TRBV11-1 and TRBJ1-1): EAEVAQSPRYKITEKSQAVAFWCDPISGHATLYWYRQILGQGPELLVQFQDESVVDDSQLPKDRFSAERLKGVDSTLKIQPAELGDSAMYLCASSLSVTEAFFGQGTRLTVV.

CDR3 sequence (DNA): TGTGCCAGCAGTTACGTGACAGGGGGGGCCGAGCAGTACTTC. Amino acid sequence: CASSYVTGGAEQYF. This chain joins TRBV6-5 and TRBJ2-7, with 9 positions matching TRBD1. The CDR3 runs to 14 residues. The germline gives CDR1 MNHEY, CDR2 SVGAGI. V dropped 2 bases and J dropped 6; count of bases not matched to a gene: 5.

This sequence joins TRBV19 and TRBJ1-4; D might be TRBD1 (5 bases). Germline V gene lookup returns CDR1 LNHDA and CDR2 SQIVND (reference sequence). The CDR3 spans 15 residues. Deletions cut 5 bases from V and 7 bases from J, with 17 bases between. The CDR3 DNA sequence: TGTGCCAGTAGTGAGAACCAGGGCGGCAGTGAAAAACTGTTTTTT. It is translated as CASSENQGGSEKLFF. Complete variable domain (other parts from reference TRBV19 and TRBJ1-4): DGGITQSPKYLFRKEGQNVTLSCEQNLNHDAMYWYRQDPGQGLRLIYYSQIVNDFQKGDIAEGYSVSREKKESFPLTVTSAQKNPTAFYLCASSENQGGSEKLFFGSGTQLSVL.

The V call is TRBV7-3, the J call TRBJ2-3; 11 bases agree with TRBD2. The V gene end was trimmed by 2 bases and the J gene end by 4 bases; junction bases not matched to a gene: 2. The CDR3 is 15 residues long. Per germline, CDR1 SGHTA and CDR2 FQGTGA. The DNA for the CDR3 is TGTGCCAGCAGCTTATTAGCGGGAGGGCCAGATACGCAGTATTTT. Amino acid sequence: CASSLLAGGPDTQYF. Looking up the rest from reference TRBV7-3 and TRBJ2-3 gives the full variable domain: GAGVSQTPSNKVTEKGKYVELRCDPISGHTALYWYRQSLGQGPEFLIYFQGTGAADDSGLPNDRFFAVRPEGSVSTLKIQRTERGDSAVYLCASSLLAGGPDTQYFGPGTRLTVL.